These 2 T cell receptor beta chains came from one sample sequenced in a study of CD8 T cells in Susac syndrome. It was with random hexamers that roughly 0.45 to 1 ug RNA was reverse transcribed. TCRdb recomputed calls from the immunoSEQ multiplex PCR reads with MiXCR, one row per CDR3 protein. The sample carries 170,000 or so distinct CDR3 sequences, about 96% recorded once. Sequenced input: CD4+ T cells from PBMCs. The source is a human donor with Susac syndrome.

The chain carries TRBV5-1 and TRBJ2-2; TRBD1 is a possible D gene (6 bases). Between the trimmed V and J ends, which lost 0 bases and 5 bases, there was a span of 11 bases. CDR3 size: 15 residues. Looked up from germline, CDR1 is SGHRS and CDR2 is YFSETQ. The CDR3: CASSLASGVTGELFF. CDR3 sequence (DNA): TGCGCCAGCAGCTTGGCCTCAGGGGTAACCGGGGAGCTGTTTTTT.

The V and J genes are TRBV14 and TRBJ2-5, with a tentative D call TRBD2 (6 bases). The CDR3 is 14 residues long. Germline-derived CDR1 and CDR2 are SGHDN and FVKESK. V dropped 3 bases and J dropped 1 base, with 9 bases sitting between them. Here the CDR3 reads CASSQDYLQETQYF. In DNA form, the CDR3 reads TGTGCCAGCAGCCAGGACTACCTCCAAGAGACCCAGTACTTC.